This TCR beta chain was identified in a study of blood T cell repertoires in COVID-19. In the study overall: PBMCs, B-cell-depleted T cells, or T cells provided the cDNA or gDNA that made up the material.

Germline CDR1 is SGHDT and CDR2 is YYEEEE. The length of the CDR3 is 17 residues. Trimming removed 4 bases from V and 4 bases from J; junction bases left unmatched: 17. Clones were read by immunoSEQ multiplex PCR, and TCRdb kept only the in-frame ones, dropping some. The sample holds some 97,000 clones; 90% are singletons and the top ten take about 5.5%. The source is a man aged 50 to 59 with acute or convalescent COVID-19. The chain joins TRBV5-6 to TRBJ2-7; 7 bases map to TRBD2. Specimen: peripheral blood. CDR3 sequence reads: CASSPEPWGGSLYEQYF. Here the CDR3 DNA reads TGTGCCAGCAGCCCCGAGCCGTGGGGCGGGAGCCTTTACGAGCAGTACTTC.